Listed below are T cell receptor beta chains from one sample, sequenced in a study of cytomegalovirus exposure and HLA in healthy donors. Sequencing was performed with immunoSEQ multiplex PCR; in TCRdb, only in-frame clones are kept and a portion is missing. This sample has about 130,000 clones; more than 9.5% occur once, and the top ten carry under 2%. The source material was PBMCs. These receptors all come from a man aged 45-65 years in good health and CMV-seronegative. Both conserved end residues are part of each CDR3.

V gene: TRBV19; J gene: TRBJ1-2; CDR3 protein: CASSITGTNYGYTF
V gene: TRBV18; J gene: TRBJ1-2; CDR3 protein: CASSHGQGTGYTF
V gene: TRBV2; J gene: TRBJ2-7; CDR3 protein: CASSGTGTKRWQYF
V gene: TRBV29-1; J gene: TRBJ2-4; CDR3 protein: CSVEKGTGLWNIQYF
V gene: TRBV4-1; J gene: TRBJ1-3; CDR3 protein: CASSQVVQRNTIYF
V gene: TRBV7-8; J gene: TRBJ2-5; CDR3 protein: CASSLGRAGGQETQYF
V gene: TRBV5-8; J gene: TRBJ1-1; CDR3 protein: CASSLSKNTEAFF
V gene: TRBV6-6; J gene: TRBJ2-1; CDR3 protein: CASSDPGGLRDEQFF
V gene: TRBV5-6; J gene: TRBJ2-1; CDR3 protein: CASSLAGGPENEQFF
V gene: TRBV7-8; J gene: TRBJ2-7; CDR3 protein: CASSPRDWGKDEQYF
V gene: TRBV29-1; J gene: TRBJ2-3; CDR3 protein: CSVSGTSGRSRTDAQYF
V gene: TRBV2; J gene: TRBJ2-2; CDR3 protein: CASSLTSGNTGELFF
V gene: TRBV5-8; J gene: TRBJ1-5; CDR3 protein: CASSPDRQGYQPQHF
V gene: TRBV6-5; J gene: TRBJ1-2; CDR3 protein: CASRRMGQGSWGYTF
V gene: TRBV11-2; J gene: TRBJ1-4; CDR3 protein: CASSLEFPGEKLFF
V gene: TRBV7-2; J gene: TRBJ2-1; CDR3 protein: CASSAAGGYVNEQFF
V gene: TRBV2; J gene: TRBJ2-2; CDR3 protein: CASGPRGGNTGELFF
V gene: TRBV6-1; J gene: TRBJ1-1; CDR3 protein: CASRRGGAVTEAFF
V gene: TRBV27; J gene: TRBJ2-5; CDR3 protein: CASSLIGPGETQYF
V gene: TRBV28; J gene: TRBJ1-2; CDR3 protein: CASSKRVGGGFRYTF
V gene: TRBV13; J gene: TRBJ2-7; CDR3 protein: CASRNASAREFYEQYF
V gene: TRBV7-6; J gene: TRBJ2-7; CDR3 protein: CASSSIGAGQGHEQYF
V gene: TRBV5-1; J gene: TRBJ2-7; CDR3 protein: CASSLGGRGIDAQYF
V gene: TRBV5-1; J gene: TRBJ2-3; CDR3 protein: CASSFFGGRGDTQYF
V gene: TRBV5-1; J gene: TRBJ2-1; CDR3 protein: CASRTVDRVHNEQFF